This T cell receptor (beta chain) was documented in a study of T cells after yellow fever vaccination (dated by TCRdb to about 2019). As for the study more broadly: The SMART-Seq v4 Ultra Low Input RNA kit was used to prepare libraries from fractions with low cell numbers. Blood was drawn at multiple timepoints before and after primary and secondary immunization, with bulk PBMC replicates and cell subsets isolated. Two healthy male donors made up the cohort, one aged 18 to 30 years and the other aged 30 to 40 years. To follow T-cell clones before and after primary and booster YFV17D yellow fever vaccination, bulk TCR alpha and beta repertoires were sequenced over time.

The CDR3 spans 15 residues, from the cysteine through the phenylalanine. Only the CDR3 DNA is retained, 45 bases long and in frame from the first base. The trim is 0 bases for V and 3 bases for J, with a gap of 12 bases between the germline ends. According to the germline V gene, CDR1 reads MNHEY and CDR2 reads SVGAGI. This sample's treatment or condition label indicates: live attenuated yellow fever vaccine strain. Two biological replicates of bulk PBMCs were collected at each blood-draw timepoint. A standard Ficoll-Paque protocol was used to isolate PBMCs from peripheral blood. RNA was extracted with TriZol from bulk PBMCs, CD4 and CD8 fractions, and dextramer-positive and dextramer-negative fractions. Note on this clonotype: It lacks a known antigen. One base away there is no much larger clone; base qualities are not given.

TCR cDNA was synthesized by 5'RACE template switching, which introduced a universal primer site and unique molecular identifiers. cDNA synthesis was primed from both the TCR alpha and TCR beta constant segments. Two PCR steps were used to amplify libraries, with sample barcodes and sequencing adapters being added in the second step. Sequencing of libraries was done on Illumina HiSeq 2500 (2x100 bp) or NovaSeq (2x150 bp). As for how the authors treated the data: MIGEC handled demultiplexing of reads and collapsing into UMI consensus sequences, while MiXCR performed V(D)J alignment. Vaccine-responding clonotypes were identified with edgeR using replicate PBMC samples, with FDR below 0.01 and a log2 fold change above 5 up to day 15 being required. Bulk clonotypes were assigned CD4 or CD8 identity according to which sequenced CD4 or CD8 repertoire held them at higher abundance. TCRdb reprocessing: public reads trimmed at Q25 with fastp, clones called with MiXCR, in-frame beta chains kept. One record per CDR3 amino acid sequence lists the most common genes and DNA. For this entry, the V and J calls and clone size follow TCRdb and not the study's own pipeline. Recorded for this sample are hundreds of thousands of distinct CDR3 sequences; roughly 12% of them occurred a single time. Of the sample, about 15% falls within the top ten clones.

The research as a whole found: Computational filtering was needed because FACS-sorted repertoires could contain abundant contaminating clonotypes from the bulk population. The secondary T-cell response was found to be weaker but faster than the primary response, with a peak reached on day 5 rather than on day 15. After the booster, most clones that had expanded after primary vaccination were detected again (roughly 95% of CD4 and about 88% of CD8), suggesting broad maintenance of memory. A small fraction of clonotypes showed up in both the CD4 and CD8 compartments, probably as a result of convergent recombination. Only a couple of donors were included in the study, so the extent to which the findings can be generalized is limited.

This receptor was obtained from a man aged 30-40 years who received the YFV17D yellow fever vaccine. Sequencing was performed on PBMCs, taken on the day of the yellow fever booster vaccination. The receptor chain draws on TRBV6-5 and TRBJ2-7, with no confident D gene call. CDR3 reads: CASSYSNPPGYEQYF. Read as DNA, the sequence is TGTGCCAGCAGTTACTCGAATCCACCAGGCTACGAGCAGTACTTC.